What follows is one T cell receptor (beta chain) and its context. Its antigen is not identified. The source of the sample is a study of identifying expanded T cells in peripheral blood. Study-level points and caveats: Technical replicates showed 0.9 to 1.5 changed clones; two weeks about 16; four weeks 19.

During the collection period, no donor immune events like infections were recorded. Produced via immunoSEQ multiplex PCR; TCRdb's table is partial and in-frame only. Of about 100,000 clones in the sample, 80% to 90% are singletons; the top ten hold just over 5.5%. This clonotype was sampled from a person between 18 and 69 years old in good health. The sample was blood.

The CDR3 protein is CASSYGRGAKETQYF. In nucleotides, the CDR3 is TGTGCCAGCAGTTACGGTCGGGGGGCTAAAGAGACCCAGTACTTC. The chain uses TRBV6-5 and TRBJ2-5, with D perhaps matching TRBD2 (7 bases). This CDR3 has 15 residues. The germline CDR1 and CDR2 sequences are MNHEY and SVGAGI. V was shortened by 2 bases and J by 3 bases, with 13 bases between the two germline ends.